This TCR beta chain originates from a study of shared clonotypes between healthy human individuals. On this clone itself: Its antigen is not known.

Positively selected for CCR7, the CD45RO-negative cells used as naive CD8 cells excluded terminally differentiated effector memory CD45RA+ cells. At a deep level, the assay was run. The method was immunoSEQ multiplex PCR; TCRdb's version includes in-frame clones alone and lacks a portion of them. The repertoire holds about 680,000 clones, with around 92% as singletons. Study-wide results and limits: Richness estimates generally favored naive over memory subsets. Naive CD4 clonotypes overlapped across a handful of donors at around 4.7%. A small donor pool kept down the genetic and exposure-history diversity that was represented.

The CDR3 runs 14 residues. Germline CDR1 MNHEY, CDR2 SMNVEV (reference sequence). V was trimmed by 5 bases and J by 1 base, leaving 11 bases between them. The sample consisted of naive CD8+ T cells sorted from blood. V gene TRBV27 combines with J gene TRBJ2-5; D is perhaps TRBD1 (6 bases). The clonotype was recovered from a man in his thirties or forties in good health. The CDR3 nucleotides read TGTGCCAGCAGTCGGGGACACCCCCAAGAGACCCAGTACTTC. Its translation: CASSRGHPQETQYF.